The 2 T cell receptor beta chains presented below share a single source sample, sequenced in a study of cytomegalovirus exposure and HLA in healthy donors. This PCR relied on a set of 60 Vbeta primers and 13 Jbeta primers. Generated by immunoSEQ multiplex PCR, the TCRdb table keeps only in-frame clones and is missing some. Of 60,000 to 85,000 clones detected, around 78% appear once; the ten largest clones hold 1.5% to 2%. The sequenced sample was PBMCs. The receptors shown here come from a man aged 35-49 years in good health and CMV-seronegative.

J is TRBJ2-4 and V is TRBV5-1; 7 bases fit TRBD2. The V gene end was trimmed by 4 bases and the J gene end by 2 bases; junction bases not matched to a gene: 6. The CDR3 contains 15 residues. Looked up from germline, CDR1 is SGHRS and CDR2 is YFSETQ. Here the CDR3 reads CASSPTSLTKNIQYF. The DNA for the CDR3 is TGCGCCAGCAGCCCGACTAGCTTGACCAAAAACATTCAGTACTTC.

The chain is built from TRBV15 and TRBJ2-7; 7 bases line up with TRBD2. Trimming at V came to 1 base and at J to 5 bases, leaving 5 bases not matched to a gene. Per germline, CDR1 LNHNV and CDR2 YYDKDF (reference sequence). There are 14 residues in the CDR3. The CDR3 reads CATSRGSGGNEQYF. CDR3 DNA sequence: TGTGCCACCAGCAGAGGGTCCGGGGGGAACGAGCAGTACTTC.